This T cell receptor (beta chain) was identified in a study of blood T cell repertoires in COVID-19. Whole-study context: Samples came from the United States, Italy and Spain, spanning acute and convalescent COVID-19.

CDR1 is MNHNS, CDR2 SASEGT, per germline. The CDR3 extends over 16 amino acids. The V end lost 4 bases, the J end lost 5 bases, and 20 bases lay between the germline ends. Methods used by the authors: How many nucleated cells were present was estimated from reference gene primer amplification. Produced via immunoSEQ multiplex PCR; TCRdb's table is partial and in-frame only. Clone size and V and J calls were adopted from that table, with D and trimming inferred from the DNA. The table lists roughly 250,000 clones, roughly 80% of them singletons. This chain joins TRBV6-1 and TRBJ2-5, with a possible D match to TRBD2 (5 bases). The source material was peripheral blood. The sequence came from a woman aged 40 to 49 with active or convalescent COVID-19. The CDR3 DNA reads TGTGCCAGCAGTGTGTTGGGTCGGGGAGCCGGGGAGACCCAGTACTTC. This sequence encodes CASSVLGRGAGETQYF.